This T cell receptor beta chain was profiled in a study of T cells in localized non-small cell lung cancer. Overall study results and limits: Tumor trailed uninvolved adjacent lung in T cell clonality, which peaked there. Adjacent lung exhibited a median of about 50 among the 100 most abundant tumor clones.

Data came from immunoSEQ multiplex PCR; TCRdb stores just in-frame clones and leaves some out. The profile shows under 4,000 clones, roughly 40% of them singletons. Comment on this clone: Its target is unknown.

The germline V and J ends were trimmed by 6 bases and 0 bases, with 11 bases remaining between them. There are 14 residues in the CDR3. CDR1 MNHGY and CDR2 SAAAGT come from the germline V gene. Sequencing used lung tumor tissue, obtained before any cancer treatment. The gene calls are TRBV6-8 and TRBJ1-1; unclear D gene. The clonotype comes from a male donor at least 60 years old with stage I lung adenocarcinoma. CDR3 in DNA: TGTGCCAGCAGAAGACGTTCTATGAACACTGAAGCTTTCTTT. Residues: CASRRRSMNTEAFF.